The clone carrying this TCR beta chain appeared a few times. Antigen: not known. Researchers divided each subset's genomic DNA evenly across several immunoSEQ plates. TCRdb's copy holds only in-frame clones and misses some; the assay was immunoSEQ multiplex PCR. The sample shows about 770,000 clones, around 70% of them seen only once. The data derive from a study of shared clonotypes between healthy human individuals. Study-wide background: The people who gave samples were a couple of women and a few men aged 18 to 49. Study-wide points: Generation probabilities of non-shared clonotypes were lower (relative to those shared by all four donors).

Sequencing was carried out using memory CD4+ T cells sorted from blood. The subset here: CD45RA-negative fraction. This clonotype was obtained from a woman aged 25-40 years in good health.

CDR3 in amino acids: CASSLGTVTIYEQYF. The DNA for the CDR3 is TGTGCCAGCAGCTTAGGGACAGTCACCATTTACGAGCAGTACTTC. The chain couples TRBV7-9 to TRBJ2-7, with D possibly being TRBD1 (6 bases). The V end was cut by 1 base, the J end by 4 bases, with 14 bases between. Germline assignment: CDR1 SEHNR and CDR2 FQNEAQ (reference sequence). This CDR3 region has 15 residues.